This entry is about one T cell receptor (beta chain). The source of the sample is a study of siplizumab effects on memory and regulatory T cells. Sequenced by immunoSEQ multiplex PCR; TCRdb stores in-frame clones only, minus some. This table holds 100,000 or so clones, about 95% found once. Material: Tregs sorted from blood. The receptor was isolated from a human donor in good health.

The CDR3 DNA sequence: TGTGCCAGCGGGTGGACTAGTGTCGGTCTGTTCTACGAGCAGTACTTC. This encodes CASGWTSVGLFYEQYF. The chain recombines TRBV28 with TRBJ2-7, with 7 bases fitting TRBD2. The CDR3 runs 16 residues. J was trimmed by 3 bases and V by 8 bases; bases with no gene match: 16. Germline V CDR1 and CDR2: MDHEN, SYDVKM.